This TCR beta chain was identified in a study of CD8 T cell repertoires and HIV-1 epitope variants (dated by TCRdb to 2018 to 2020). With regard to the full study: T cells were stimulated in separate culture wells with each of twenty-five peptides representing autologous and known Gag and Nef epitope variants. Running each culture condition in triplicate, except for one peptide done in duplicate, gave a total of 83 T cell cultures. T cells were enriched using the EasySep Human T Cell Enrichment Kit and were co-cultured with equal numbers of autologous T cell-negative cells serving as antigen-presenting cells. For 10 days the cultures were kept in IMDM with gentamicin, and on days 3 and 7 half of the media was changed with IL-2, IL-7 and IL-15 added. Control conditions included a CMV, EBV and flu peptide pool, the Ebola AY9 epitope as negative control, and a no-peptide well. An aliquot of 1M T cells was set aside as an uncultured baseline condition, separate from the 83 T cell cultures. Tested epitopes included three Gag epitope families and Nef HW9 and YT9.

This clone was counted ten times or more. Its antigen is still unknown. No clone much larger than this one lies a single base away; base qualities are absent. The same CDR3 can be traced to other DNA sequences in this sample. After removal of 6 bases from V and 6 bases from J, the junction retains 1 base not matched to a gene. Measured from the cysteine to the phenylalanine, the CDR3 is 14 residues long. Kept here is only the CDR3 DNA, which spans 42 bases and is read in frame from base 1. Sequences MNHNS (CDR1) and SASEGT (CDR2) are obtained from the germline V gene. What the study reported, not specific to this receptor: The assay identified only TCR beta chains and indicated proliferation in response to antigen, without indicating T cell function or cytokine profile. The study identified under ten antigen-specific TCR beta clonotypes, 5 or 6 of which appeared to be cross-reactive for autologous or known escape epitope variants. A handful of clonotypes recognized the Nef KF9 family and one the HW9 family, with no responses to the TAALDMSHF plasma variant.

The immunoSEQ platform was used to sequence TCR beta CDR3 regions at survey depth. The QIAamp DNA micro kit was used to extract genomic DNA from every cultured and uncultured CD8+ T cell population. The authors' analysis ran thus. Samples with under 5,000 productive reads were excluded, and this exclusion removed about 6.5% of the roughly 80 HIV peptide-stimulated cultures. A MANAFEST web app trimmed sequences to CDR3 and removed nonproductive sequences, CDR3s under 5 amino acids, and those not starting C or ending F/W. Clonotypes were classified as antigen-specific only if expansion was observed in at least 2 of 3 replicates versus the no-peptide control at FDR 0.01, only within one epitope family. In addition, a specific clonotype needed a frequency at least fivefold higher than in wells stimulated with peptides from other epitope families. Imported from immuneACCESS, the table was reduced by TCRdb to in-frame sequences with V and J called. These copies leave out some clones; in studies compared against another copy, an unresolved V gene accounts for under half, and the cause of the remainder is not known. From that table come the V and J calls and clone size; the DNA was used to work out D and trimming. The sample profile shows 90,000 or so clones; over 70% of them were found once. Around a quarter of the sample is in the top ten clones.

The EasySep Human CD8+ T Cell Enrichment Kit was used on day 10 to isolate CD8+ T cells from every culture. This chain is built from TRBV6-1 and TRBJ2-2, and 13 junction bases match TRBD2. The sequence was obtained from a male donor with HIV. Sequenced input: uncultured baseline CD8+ T cells from peripheral blood mononuclear cells (PBMCs). The nucleotides are TGTGCCAGCAGCGGACTAGCGGGAGCCGGGGAGCTGTTTTTT. Its product reads: CASSGLAGAGELFF.